A selection of T cell receptor beta chains follows, all from one sample in a study of blood T cell repertoires in COVID-19. This table comes from immunoSEQ multiplex PCR, and its TCRdb copy is limited to in-frame clones, with some not included. In the table there are 200,000 to 250,000 clones, 80% to 85% of which are singletons. Sequenced input: peripheral blood. These receptors originate from an elderly woman with active or convalescent COVID-19. Both conserved end residues are part of each CDR3. D genes are given only for firm matches. Clone size appears in some rows only: once, few, many, or a class for an expanded clone.

v_gene: TRBV3-1/TRBV3-2
j_gene: TRBJ1-3
d_gene: -
abundance: -
CDR3nt: TGTGCCAGCAGCCTCGACAGTTTCGGAAACACCATATATTTT
CDR3aa: CASSLDSFGNTIYF

v_gene: TRBV3-1/TRBV3-2
j_gene: TRBJ1-5
d_gene: -
abundance: -
CDR3nt: TGTGCCAGCAGCCCACGCGGCGGAAATCAGCCCCAGCATTTT
CDR3aa: CASSPRGGNQPQHF

v_gene: TRBV19
j_gene: TRBJ2-5
d_gene: TRBD2
abundance: -
CDR3nt: TGTGCCAGTAGTAACCTTAGCGGGGAGACCCAGTACTTC
CDR3aa: CASSNLSGETQYF

v_gene: TRBV23-1
j_gene: TRBJ2-4
d_gene: -
abundance: -
CDR3nt: TGCGCCAGCAGTCTCGGGACACACCTAGCCAAAAACATTCAGTACTTC
CDR3aa: CASSLGTHLAKNIQYF

v_gene: TRBV24-1
j_gene: TRBJ2-1
d_gene: -
abundance: -
CDR3nt: TGTGCCACCAGTGATCCAGGGTCCAGTTTCAATGAGCAGTTCTTC
CDR3aa: CATSDPGSSFNEQFF

v_gene: TRBV18
j_gene: TRBJ2-3
d_gene: -
abundance: once
CDR3nt: TGTGCCAGCGGAGGGGCAGGGCTTAGCACAGATACGCAGTATTTT
CDR3aa: CASGGAGLSTDTQYF

v_gene: TRBV3-1/TRBV3-2
j_gene: TRBJ2-3
d_gene: TRBD2
abundance: -
CDR3nt: TGTGCCAGCAGTCCTCCGGGACTAGCGGGGGGGGGCACAGATACGCAGTATTTT
CDR3aa: CASSPPGLAGGGTDTQYF

v_gene: TRBV19
j_gene: TRBJ2-5
d_gene: -
abundance: -
CDR3nt: TGTGCCAGTGCGGGTTTTGCCCGAGAGACCCAGTACTTC
CDR3aa: CASAGFARETQYF

v_gene: TRBV4-3
j_gene: TRBJ1-1
d_gene: -
abundance: -
CDR3nt: TGCGCCAGCAGCCAAGGGGCAACTAGGAACACTGAAGCTTTCTTT
CDR3aa: CASSQGATRNTEAFF

v_gene: TRBV7-8
j_gene: TRBJ2-3
d_gene: -
abundance: few
CDR3nt: TGTGCCAGCAGTGGAAGAGGTGGATTCACAGATACGCAGTATTTT
CDR3aa: CASSGRGGFTDTQYF

v_gene: TRBV6-5
j_gene: TRBJ2-4
d_gene: TRBD1
abundance: -
CDR3nt: TGTGCCAGCAGCGCCGGATCGGACAGGGACATTCAGTACTTC
CDR3aa: CASSAGSDRDIQYF

v_gene: TRBV6-5
j_gene: TRBJ1-6
d_gene: -
abundance: -
CDR3nt: TGTGCCAGCAGTTACAGGCTCGTGGGGGGACCCCTCCACTTT
CDR3aa: CASSYRLVGGPLHF

v_gene: TRBV11-3
j_gene: TRBJ1-4
d_gene: -
abundance: -
CDR3nt: TGTGCCAGCAGCCCCCGCAGGGGCCATGAAAAACTGTTTTTT
CDR3aa: CASSPRRGHEKLFF

v_gene: TRBV7-2
j_gene: TRBJ1-6
d_gene: TRBD1
abundance: -
CDR3nt: TGTGCCAGCAGCTTAGAAGGGGGCGGATACTCACCCCTCCACTTT
CDR3aa: CASSLEGGGYSPLHF

v_gene: TRBV27
j_gene: TRBJ2-7
d_gene: -
abundance: -
CDR3nt: TGTGCCAGCAGTTTAAGAAACAGGGACTACGAGCAGTACTTC
CDR3aa: CASSLRNRDYEQYF

v_gene: TRBV11-2
j_gene: TRBJ2-1
d_gene: -
abundance: -
CDR3nt: TGTGCCAGCAGCTTAGAGGGCCCCTCCTACAATGAGCAGTTCTTC
CDR3aa: CASSLEGPSYNEQFF

v_gene: TRBV7-8
j_gene: TRBJ2-2
d_gene: -
abundance: -
CDR3nt: TGTGCCAGCAGCGCCTCAGGAGGGGCGACCGGGGAGCTGTTTTTT
CDR3aa: CASSASGGATGELFF

v_gene: TRBV5-1
j_gene: TRBJ2-7
d_gene: -
abundance: -
CDR3nt: TGCGCCAGCAGCTTGCCCGGTGAGCAGTACTTC
CDR3aa: CASSLPGEQYF

v_gene: TRBV11-3
j_gene: TRBJ2-2
d_gene: -
abundance: -
CDR3nt: TGTGCCAGCAGCTTTCGGCTCACCCAGGACACCGGGGAGCTGTTTTTT
CDR3aa: CASSFRLTQDTGELFF

v_gene: TRBV28
j_gene: TRBJ2-2
d_gene: TRBD1
abundance: -
CDR3nt: TGTGCCAGCAGTCGGACAGGCAGGTACACCGGGGAGCTGTTTTTT
CDR3aa: CASSRTGRYTGELFF

v_gene: TRBV7-3
j_gene: TRBJ2-2
d_gene: TRBD1
abundance: -
CDR3nt: TGTGCCAGCAGCTTAAACAGGGGATTCACCGGGGAGCTGTTTTTT
CDR3aa: CASSLNRGFTGELFF

v_gene: TRBV6-5
j_gene: TRBJ1-4
d_gene: TRBD1
abundance: -
CDR3nt: TGTGCCAGCAGTTACTCGTCATGGCAGGGGGACGGAAAACTGTTTTTT
CDR3aa: CASSYSSWQGDGKLFF

v_gene: TRBV25-1
j_gene: TRBJ1-2
d_gene: -
abundance: -
CDR3nt: TGTGCCAGCAGATTGGGGGCGGGTGGCTACACCTTC
CDR3aa: CASRLGAGGYTF